Below, 21 T cell receptor beta chains from the same sample are listed, as sequenced in a study of OX40 agonist ivuxolimab in advanced cancers. Profiling relied on immunoSEQ multiplex PCR, and the TCRdb table lists in-frame clones only, not all of them. The data hold roughly 86,000 clones, with about nine tenths observed a single time. The starting material was CD4+ or CD8+ T cells sorted from blood, obtained in a trial of the OX40 agonist ivuxolimab. The receptors were gathered from an adult with an advanced solid tumor such as melanoma, head and neck, liver or kidney cancer.

CDR3 in amino acids: CASSEKRQGTGLNEKLFF. The CDR3 DNA reads TGTGCCAGCAGTGAGAAGCGACAGGGAACAGGCCTTAATGAAAAACTGTTTTTT. This chain links TRBV2 with TRBJ1-4, with 7 bases lining up with TRBD1. CDR3 size: 18 residues. CDR1 SNHLY and CDR2 FYNNEI come from the germline V gene. V gave up 3 bases and J gave up 4 bases; unmatched junction bases: 14. Drawing the rest from reference TRBV2 and TRBJ1-4, the complete variable domain is EPEVTQTPSHQVTQMGQEVILRCVPISNHLYFYWYRQILGQKVEFLVSFYNNEISEKSEIFDDQFSVERPDGSNFTLKIRSTKLEDSAMYFCASSEKRQGTGLNEKLFFGSGTQLSVL.

The chain has TRBV2 and TRBJ1-4, with D possibly matching TRBD1 (5 bases). The CDR3 has 14 residues. Trimming cost V 5 bases and J 4 bases, with 11 bases left between them. Germline V gene lookup returns CDR1 SNHLY and CDR2 FYNNEI. In DNA, the CDR3 is TGTGCCAGCAGTCAGGGTATGAGTAATGAAAAACTGTTTTTT. Its translation: CASSQGMSNEKLFF.

V usage is TRBV11-2 and J usage is TRBJ2-7; the D gene is possibly TRBD1 (8 bases). From germline, CDR1 is SGHAT and CDR2 FQNNGV. V was clipped by 7 bases and J by 2 bases, with 15 bases between them. The CDR3 totals 14 residues. The CDR3 DNA reads TGTGCCAGCACCCCCACAGGGGGGGCCTACGAGCAGTACTTC. This translates into CASTPTGGAYEQYF.

The chain couples TRBV7-9 to TRBJ2-7; the D is unclear. The V end lost 4 bases, the J end lost 2 bases, and 6 bases lay between the germline ends. CDR1 and CDR2 (germline): SEHNR, FQNEAQ (reference sequence). The CDR3 sequence is 12 residues long. CDR3 in DNA: TGTGCCAGCAGCTCTCGGGCCTACGAGCAGTACTTC. As protein: CASSSRAYEQYF. The whole variable domain, remainder taken from reference TRBV7-9 and TRBJ2-7, is DTGVSQNPRHKITKRGQNVTFRCDPISEHNRLYWYRQTLGQGPEFLTYFQNEAQLEKSRLLSDRFSAERPKGSFSTLEIQRTEQGDSAMYLCASSSRAYEQYFGPGTRLTVT.

J is TRBJ1-4 and V is TRBV6-1, with TRBD1 identical over 8 bases. Per germline, CDR1 MNHNS and CDR2 SASEGT. V shed 2 bases, J shed 6 bases, and the junction held 11 bases outside the gene matches. The CDR3 is 17 amino acids. CDR3 sequence (DNA): TGTGCCAGCAGTGAAAACCCCCAGGGGGCCCTCGATGAAAAACTGTTTTTT. Translation: CASSENPQGALDEKLFF.

This clone was seen a few times. The sample contains more than one DNA sequence encoding this CDR3. This chain uses TRBV6-4 with TRBJ2-1, with 9 bases lining up with TRBD2. Trimming removed 0 bases from V and 3 bases from J; junction bases left unmatched: 0. Germline CDR1 MRHNA, CDR2 SNTAGT. The CDR3 covers 15 residues. CDR3 sequence: CASSDSSGSYNEQFF. The CDR3 DNA reads TGTGCCAGCAGTGACTCTAGCGGGAGCTACAATGAGCAGTTCTTC.

The chain employs TRBV27 and TRBJ2-1; 12 positions agree with TRBD2. CDR1 is MNHEY and CDR2 is SMNVEV in the germline V gene (reference sequence). V lost 7 bases, J lost 4 bases, and 8 bases stayed unmatched. CDR3 length: 16 residues. The CDR3 DNA reads as TGTGCCAGCACCACGGCCGGGACTAGCGGGTACAATGAGCAGTTCTTC. It yields the protein CASTTAGTSGYNEQFF.

This clone has only one observation. This chain joins TRBV29-1 and TRBJ2-1, with a possible D match to TRBD2 (6 bases). Germline V gene sequence: CDR1 SQVTM, CDR2 ANQGSEA. The CDR3 is made up of 13 amino acids. V was cut by 4 bases and J by 6 bases, with 13 bases left in between. The CDR3 DNA sequence: TGCAGCGTTGGACTAGACGTAGTCAATGAGCAGTTCTTC. Translated, it gives CSVGLDVVNEQFF.

The chain uses TRBV15 and TRBJ2-1, with 7 bases identical to TRBD1. CDR1 and CDR2 (germline): LNHNV, YYDKDF (reference sequence). The junction had 11 bases not matched to a gene; V was cut back by 8 bases and J by 4 bases. The CDR3 contains 15 residues. CDR3: CATSQGGTSYNEQFF. CDR3 nucleotide sequence: TGTGCCACCTCTCAAGGGGGCACCTCTTACAATGAGCAGTTCTTC.

The rearrangement uses TRBV10-1 and TRBJ2-1; 7 bases are shared with TRBD2. V was pared by 0 bases and J by 1 base, with 6 bases of the junction left unmatched. This CDR3 contains 17 residues. Germline CDR1 WNHNN, CDR2 SYGVQD (reference sequence). CDR3 residues: CASSESGGFGSYNEQFF. The DNA of the CDR3 is TGCGCCAGCAGTGAGTCGGGAGGGTTTGGATCCTACAATGAGCAGTTCTTC.

The J gene is TRBJ2-1, the V gene TRBV7-2; D gene unclear. The length of the CDR3 is 13 residues. The V end was cut by 3 bases, the J end by 4 bases, with 7 bases between. Germline values: CDR1 SGHTA, CDR2 FQGNSA. The CDR3 DNA follows: TGTGCCAGCAGCTTTACAGATTACAATGAGCAGTTCTTC. It yields the protein CASSFTDYNEQFF.

V gene TRBV6-5 combines with J gene TRBJ2-3, with 7 bases aligning to TRBD2. The ends lost 0 bases at V and 6 bases at J; junction bases unmatched: 9. In germline, CDR1 is MNHEY, CDR2 SVGAGI. The CDR3 is made up of 16 amino acids. In DNA, the CDR3 is TGTGCCAGCAGTTACTCTATGGCGGGAGTCGGGGATACGCAGTATTTT. Translation gives CASSYSMAGVGDTQYF.

This clone is a singleton in its sample. This chain joins TRBV10-3 and TRBJ1-1, with D hard to call. Trimming pared 4 bases from V and 1 base from J, leaving 4 bases between. Germline V lookup: CDR1 ENHRY, CDR2 SYGVKD. This CDR3 has 12 residues. The CDR3 DNA is TGTGCCATCAGTGGACAGAACACTGAAGCTTTCTTT. Amino acid sequence: CAISGQNTEAFF.

The rearrangement joins TRBV5-1 to TRBJ1-5; D unresolved. CDR1 is SGHRS, CDR2 YFSETQ, per germline. There are 13 residues in the CDR3. Trimming left V 2 bases short and J 7 bases short, with 10 bases between. The CDR3 here is CASSLGSGQPQHF. The CDR3 DNA follows: TGCGCCAGCAGCTTAGGAAGCGGACAGCCCCAGCATTTT.

The chain carries TRBV5-1 and TRBJ2-7; D is ambiguous. This CDR3 is built from 13 residues. Germline lookup yields CDR1 SGHRS and CDR2 YFSETQ. With 3 bases removed from V and 7 bases from J, the gap between germline ends came to 14 bases. CDR3 sequence reads: CASSWATTSEQYF. The CDR3 nucleotides are TGCGCCAGCAGCTGGGCGACAACCTCGGAGCAGTACTTC.

The count of this clone is one. CDR3 sequence reads: CATSRVVYPQETQYF. CDR3 in DNA: TGTGCCACCAGCAGAGTTGTGTACCCACAAGAGACCCAGTACTTC. The chain recombines TRBV15 with TRBJ2-5; no clear D gene. The germline V and J ends were trimmed by 1 base and 2 bases, with 11 bases remaining between them. The germline V gene encodes CDR1 LNHNV and CDR2 YYDKDF (reference sequence). The CDR3 contains 15 residues.

The chain combines TRBV7-8 with TRBJ2-7; 7 bases line up with TRBD2. The CDR3 consists of 15 residues. V lost 5 bases and J lost 1; bases outside the gene matches: 8. Germline V gene lookup returns CDR1 SGHVS and CDR2 FQNEAQ. CDR3 DNA: TGTGCCAGCAGCCCCCGGGGCGGGAGTTCCTACGAGCAGTACTTC. Translated: CASSPRGGSSYEQYF.

V usage is TRBV5-6 and J usage is TRBJ2-7; perhaps TRBD1 as D (5 bases). V lost 4 bases and J 3 bases, leaving 11 bases between the germline ends. Germline V lookup: CDR1 SGHDT, CDR2 YYEEEE. The CDR3 runs 13 residues. The DNA for the CDR3 is TGTGCCAGCAGCCTACCGACAGACTACGAGCAGTACTTC. Its translation is CASSLPTDYEQYF.

This rearrangement joins TRBV7-9 to TRBJ2-3, with TRBD2 matching 7 bases. The J segment lost 1 base and the V segment lost 1 base, leaving 5 bases of the junction unmatched. CDR1 is SEHNR and CDR2 is FQNEAQ in the germline V gene (reference sequence). The CDR3 has 16 residues. Here the CDR3 DNA reads TGTGCCAGCAGCTTAGAACTAGCGAGACGCACAGATACGCAGTATTTT. It specifies CASSLELARRTDTQYF.

The chain employs TRBV14 and TRBJ1-2; 9 bases match TRBD1. Germline CDR1 SGHDN, CDR2 FVKESK. Losses at the gene ends were 2 bases for V and 3 bases for J; bases not matched to a gene: 10. This CDR3 has 17 amino acids. The CDR3, as DNA: TGTGCCAGCAGCCAACCCGGACAGGGGAAGAGGGACTATGGCTACACCTTC. Its protein product is CASSQPGQGKRDYGYTF.

This clone was detected only a few times. The chain has TRBV7-9 and TRBJ2-7; D may be TRBD2 (6 bases). The CDR3 runs 13 residues. V was shortened by 6 bases and J by 0 bases, with 9 bases between the two germline ends. The germline gives CDR1 SEHNR, CDR2 FQNEAQ (reference sequence). CDR3: CASRRDSSYEQYF. The CDR3, as DNA: TGTGCCAGCAGACGGGACTCCTCCTACGAGCAGTACTTC.